These 10 T cell receptor beta chains were sequenced from one sample in a study of T cells in Graves' hyperthyroidism and ophthalmopathy. The investigators amplified TCR beta CDR3 regions from RNA transcripts. The study used the HTBI primer set for a first-round RT-PCR of the TCR CDR3. Each CDR3 protein is one row after TCRdb ran MiXCR on the multiplex PCR reads. Here the sample spans around 530,000 distinct CDR3 sequences, 17% being singletons. The sequenced material came from blood. The receptor set was obtained from a woman between 18 and 29 years old with Graves' ophthalmopathy.

Ten or more counts support this clonotype. The CDR3 bases are TGTGCCAGCAGCCCCCGGACTAGCGGGTATTCCCACGAGCAGTACTTC. Translating gives CASSPRTSGYSHEQYF. The chain recombines TRBV7-8 with TRBJ2-7; TRBD2 aligns across 11 bases. Germline CDR1 and CDR2: SGHVS and FQNEAQ. With 5 bases clipped from V and 5 bases from J, the junction kept 11 bases outside the gene matches. The CDR3 length is 16 residues.

This clonotype appeared once. The chain combines TRBV9 with TRBJ2-1; TRBD2 might be the D (7 bases). The CDR3 has 15 amino acids. Germline-derived CDR1 and CDR2 are SGDLS and YYNGEE. Trimming took off 4 bases at V and 5 bases at J, with 16 bases between the two ends. The CDR3 sequence: CASSPDGGPHNEQFF. The CDR3 DNA reads as TGTGCCAGCAGCCCAGACGGGGGGCCTCACAATGAGCAGTTCTTC.

This clonotype was found many times. The J gene is TRBJ1-1, the V gene TRBV7-2, with 7 bases matching TRBD1. The CDR3 runs 13 residues. The V gene end was trimmed by 10 bases and the J gene end by 4 bases; junction bases not matched to a gene: 9. Germline V gene sequence: CDR1 SGHTA, CDR2 FQGNSA. The CDR3 bases are TGTGCCACCAGGGGGGGGCCTACCACTGAAGCTTTCTTT. This translates into CATRGGPTTEAFF.

The genes are TRBV14 and TRBJ2-3, with no clear D. CDR3 length equals 17 residues. The germline V gene encodes CDR1 SGHDN and CDR2 FVKESK. Trimming left V 5 bases short and J 6 bases short, with 24 bases between. CDR3: CASSSPNPPSGLDTQYF. CDR3 in DNA: TGTGCCAGCAGCTCCCCGAATCCGCCCTCAGGTTTGGATACGCAGTATTTT.

This clonotype appeared many times. This chain links TRBV18 with TRBJ1-3; D may be TRBD1 (5 bases). Trimming pared 1 base from V and 0 bases from J, leaving 7 bases between. CDR1 and CDR2 from the germline V gene are KGHSH and LQKENI. The CDR3 totals 15 residues. The CDR3 region is CASSPRDLSGNTIYF. DNA of the CDR3: TGTGCCAGCTCACCACGGGACCTCTCTGGAAACACCATATATTTT.

The chain couples TRBV7-6 to TRBJ2-5; TRBD2 aligns across 7 bases. CDR3 length equals 17 residues. Germline CDR1 reads SGHVS; CDR2 reads FNYEAQ. Trimming cost V 5 bases and J 1 base; bases outside gene matches: 13. In DNA, the CDR3 is TGTGCCAGCAGCCCCGGGTCGGCTAGCGGATTCCAAGAGACCCAGTACTTC. Translation: CASSPGSASGFQETQYF.

This clonotype was counted many times. The chain has TRBV27 and TRBJ2-1; 16 nucleotides match TRBD2. With V trimmed by 5 bases and J by 13 bases, 5 bases remained unmatched. Germline CDR1 and CDR2: MNHEY and SMNVEV (reference sequence). The CDR3 is made up of 14 amino acids. The CDR3 protein is CASSTGTSGREQFF. DNA for the CDR3: TGTGCCAGCAGTACCGGGACTAGCGGGAGGGAACAGTTCTTC.

This clonotype was found many times. The CDR3 spells CSAREGQGNYGYTF. The CDR3 coding sequence is TGCAGTGCCAGGGAGGGACAGGGGAACTATGGCTACACCTTC. This chain connects TRBV20-1 to TRBJ1-2; 10 nucleotides match TRBD1. With V trimmed by 6 bases and J by 2 bases, 6 bases remained unmatched. This CDR3 spans 14 amino acids. CDR1 DFQATT and CDR2 SNEGSKA come from the germline V gene (reference sequence).

This clonotype was observed many times. The chain links TRBV5-1 to TRBJ2-6, with D uncertain. This CDR3 is 17 amino acids long. Germline assignment: CDR1 SGHRS and CDR2 YFSETQ. The germline V and J ends were trimmed by 0 bases and 0 bases, with 10 bases remaining between them. The CDR3 spells CASSLASQPSGANVLTF. The CDR3 DNA reads TGCGCCAGCAGCTTGGCGTCCCAGCCCTCTGGGGCCAACGTCCTGACTTTC.

This clonotype was seen at least ten times. The rearrangement joins TRBV3-1 to TRBJ1-2; 10 nucleotides agree with TRBD1. The V and J ends lost 0 bases and 8 bases, in that order; junction bases with no gene match: 6. Looked up from germline, CDR1 is LGHDT and CDR2 is YNNKEL (reference sequence). The CDR3 is 15 amino acids. The CDR3 DNA reads as TGTGCCAGCAGCCAAGATCCGACAGGGGGCAAGGGCTACACCTTC. It encodes CASSQDPTGGKGYTF.